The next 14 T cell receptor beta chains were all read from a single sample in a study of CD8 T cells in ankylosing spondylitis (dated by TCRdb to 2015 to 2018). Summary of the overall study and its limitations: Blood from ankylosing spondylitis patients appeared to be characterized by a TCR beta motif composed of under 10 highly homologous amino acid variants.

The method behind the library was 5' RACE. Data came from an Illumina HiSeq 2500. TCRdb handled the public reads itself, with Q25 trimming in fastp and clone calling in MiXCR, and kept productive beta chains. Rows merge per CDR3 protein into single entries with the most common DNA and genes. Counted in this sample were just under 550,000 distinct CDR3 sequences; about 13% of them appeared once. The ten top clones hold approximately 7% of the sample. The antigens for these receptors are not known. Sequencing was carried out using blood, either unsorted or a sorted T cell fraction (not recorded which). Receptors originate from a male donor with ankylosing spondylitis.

CDR3 amino acids: CASSLASIYNEQFF. CDR3 DNA: TGTGCCAGCAGCTTAGCCAGTATCTACAATGAGCAGTTCTTC. The genes are TRBV11-2 and TRBJ2-1; D unclear. This CDR3 region has 14 residues. Deletions cut 1 base from V and 3 bases from J, with 7 bases between. Germline-derived CDR1 and CDR2 are SGHAT and FQNNGV.

The CDR3 spells CASSIDRGHPKSSYNSPLHF. CDR3 bases: TGTGCCAGCAGTATAGACAGGGGGCATCCCAAAAGCTCCTATAATTCACCCCTCCACTTT. V gene TRBV27 combines with J gene TRBJ1-6, with TRBD1 identical over 10 bases. The CDR3 loop spans 20 amino acids. CDR1 and CDR2 (germline): MNHEY, SMNVEV (reference sequence). Germline trimming cut 5 bases from V and 0 bases from J; bases unmatched to any gene: 13.

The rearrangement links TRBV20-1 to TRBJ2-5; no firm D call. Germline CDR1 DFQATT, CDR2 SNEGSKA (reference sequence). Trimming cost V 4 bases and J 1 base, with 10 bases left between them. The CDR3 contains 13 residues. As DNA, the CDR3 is TGCAGTGCTACCAAGCCTCCCCAAGAGACCCAGTACTTC. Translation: CSATKPPQETQYF.

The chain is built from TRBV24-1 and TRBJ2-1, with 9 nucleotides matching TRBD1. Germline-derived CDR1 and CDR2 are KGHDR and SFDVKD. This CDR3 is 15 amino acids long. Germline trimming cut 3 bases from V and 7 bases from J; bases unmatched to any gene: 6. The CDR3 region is CATSDPGQGPNEQFF. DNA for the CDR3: TGTGCCACCAGTGATCCGGGACAGGGTCCGAATGAGCAGTTCTTC.

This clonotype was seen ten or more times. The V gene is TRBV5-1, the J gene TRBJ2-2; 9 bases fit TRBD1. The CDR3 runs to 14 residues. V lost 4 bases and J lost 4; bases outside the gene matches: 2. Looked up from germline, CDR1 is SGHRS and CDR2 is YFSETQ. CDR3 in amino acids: CASSRDRATGELFF. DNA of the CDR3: TGCGCCAGCAGCAGGGACAGGGCCACCGGGGAGCTGTTTTTT.

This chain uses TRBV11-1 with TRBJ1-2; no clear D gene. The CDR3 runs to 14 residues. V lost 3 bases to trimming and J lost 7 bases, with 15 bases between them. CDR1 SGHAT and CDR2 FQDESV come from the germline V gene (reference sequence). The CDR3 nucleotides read TGTGCCAGCAGCTTCATGGAGGGTATTGGTGGCTACACCTTC. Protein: CASSFMEGIGGYTF.

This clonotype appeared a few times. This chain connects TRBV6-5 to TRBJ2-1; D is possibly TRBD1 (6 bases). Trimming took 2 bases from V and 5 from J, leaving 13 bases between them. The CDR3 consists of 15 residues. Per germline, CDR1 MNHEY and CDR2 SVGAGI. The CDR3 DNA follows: TGTGCCAGCAGTTACGTGGGCAGGGGAAACAATGAGCAGTTCTTC. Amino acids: CASSYVGRGNNEQFF.

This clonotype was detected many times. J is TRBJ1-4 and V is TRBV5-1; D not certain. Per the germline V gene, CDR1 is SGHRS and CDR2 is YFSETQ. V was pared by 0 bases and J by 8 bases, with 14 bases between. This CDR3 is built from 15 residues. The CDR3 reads CASSLASGYGEKLFF. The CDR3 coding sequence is TGCGCCAGCAGCTTGGCCTCCGGGTATGGCGAAAAACTGTTTTTT.

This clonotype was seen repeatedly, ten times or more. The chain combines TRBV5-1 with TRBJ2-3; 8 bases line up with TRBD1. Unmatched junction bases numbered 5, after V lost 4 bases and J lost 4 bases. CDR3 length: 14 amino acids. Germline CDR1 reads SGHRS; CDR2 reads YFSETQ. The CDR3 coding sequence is TGCGCCAGCAGCCTTGGACAGGGACCAGATACGCAGTATTTT. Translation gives CASSLGQGPDTQYF. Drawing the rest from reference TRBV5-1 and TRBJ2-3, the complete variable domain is KAGVTQTPRYLIKTRGQQVTLSCSPISGHRSVSWYQQTPGQGLQFLFEYFSETQRNKGNFPGRFSGRQFSNSRSEMNVSTLELGDSALYLCASSLGQGPDTQYFGPGTRLTVL.

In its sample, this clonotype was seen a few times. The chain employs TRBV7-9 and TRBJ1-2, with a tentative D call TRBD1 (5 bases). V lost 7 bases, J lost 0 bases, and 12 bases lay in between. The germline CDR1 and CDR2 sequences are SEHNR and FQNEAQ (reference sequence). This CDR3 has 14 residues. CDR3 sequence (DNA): TGTGCCAGCACGCCTACAGGAGCTAACTATGGCTACACCTTC. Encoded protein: CASTPTGANYGYTF.

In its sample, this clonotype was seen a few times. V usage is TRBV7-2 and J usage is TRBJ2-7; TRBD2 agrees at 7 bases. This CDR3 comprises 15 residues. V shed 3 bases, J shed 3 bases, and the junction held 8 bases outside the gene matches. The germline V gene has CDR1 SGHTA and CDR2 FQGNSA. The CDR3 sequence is CASSFLAGAGYEQYF. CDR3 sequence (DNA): TGTGCCAGCAGCTTTCTCGCGGGAGCGGGCTACGAGCAGTACTTC.

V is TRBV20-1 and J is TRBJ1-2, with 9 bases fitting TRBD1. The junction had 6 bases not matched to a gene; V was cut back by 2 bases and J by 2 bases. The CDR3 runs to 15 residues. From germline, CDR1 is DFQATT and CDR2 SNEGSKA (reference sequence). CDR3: CSARPTGGGNYGYTF. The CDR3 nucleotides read TGCAGTGCTAGACCTACAGGGGGCGGGAACTATGGCTACACCTTC.

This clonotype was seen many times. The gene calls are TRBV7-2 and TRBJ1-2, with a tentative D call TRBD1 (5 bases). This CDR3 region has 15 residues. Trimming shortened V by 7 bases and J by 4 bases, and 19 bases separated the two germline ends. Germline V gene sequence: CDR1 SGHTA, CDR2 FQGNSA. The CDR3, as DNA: TGTGCCAGCACTTTCGGGACTCTTAGCGGCTATGGCTACACCTTC. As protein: CASTFGTLSGYGYTF.

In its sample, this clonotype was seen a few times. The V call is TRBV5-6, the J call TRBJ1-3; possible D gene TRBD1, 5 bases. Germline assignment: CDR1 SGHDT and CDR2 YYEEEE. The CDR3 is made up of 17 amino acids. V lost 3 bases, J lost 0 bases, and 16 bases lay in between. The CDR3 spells CASSWAGQASSGNTIYF. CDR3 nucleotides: TGTGCCAGCAGCTGGGCGGGGCAGGCGAGCTCTGGAAACACCATATATTTT.